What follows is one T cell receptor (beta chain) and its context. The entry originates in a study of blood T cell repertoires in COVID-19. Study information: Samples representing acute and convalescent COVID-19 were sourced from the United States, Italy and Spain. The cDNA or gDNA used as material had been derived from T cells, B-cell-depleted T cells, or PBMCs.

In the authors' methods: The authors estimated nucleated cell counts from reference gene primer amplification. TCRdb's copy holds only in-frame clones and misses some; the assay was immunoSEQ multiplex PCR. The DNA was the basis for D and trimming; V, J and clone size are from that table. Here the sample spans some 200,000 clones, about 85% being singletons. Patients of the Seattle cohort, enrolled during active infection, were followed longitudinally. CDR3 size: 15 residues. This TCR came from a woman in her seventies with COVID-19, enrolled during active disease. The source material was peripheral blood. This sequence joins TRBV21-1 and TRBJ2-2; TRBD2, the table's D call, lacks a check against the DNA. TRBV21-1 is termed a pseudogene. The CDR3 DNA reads TGTGCCAGCAGCAAAGGAGTGGTGATCACCGGGGAGCTGTTTTTT. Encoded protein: CASSKGVVITGELFF.